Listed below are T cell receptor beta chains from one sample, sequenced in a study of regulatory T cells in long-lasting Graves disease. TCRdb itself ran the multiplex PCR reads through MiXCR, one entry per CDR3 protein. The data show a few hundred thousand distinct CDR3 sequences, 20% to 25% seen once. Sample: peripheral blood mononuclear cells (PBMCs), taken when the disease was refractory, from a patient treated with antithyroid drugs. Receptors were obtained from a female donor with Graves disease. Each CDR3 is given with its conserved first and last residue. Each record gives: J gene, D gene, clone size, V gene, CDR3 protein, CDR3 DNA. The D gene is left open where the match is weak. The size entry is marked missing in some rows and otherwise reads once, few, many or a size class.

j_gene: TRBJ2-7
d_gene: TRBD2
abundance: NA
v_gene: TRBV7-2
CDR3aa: CASSPPGEGVGLVSYEQYF
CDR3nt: TGTGCCAGCAGCCCTCCCGGGGAGGGCGTGGGACTAGTCTCCTACGAGCAGTACTTC

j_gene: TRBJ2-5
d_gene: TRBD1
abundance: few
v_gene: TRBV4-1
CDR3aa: CASSQPTGTEKTQYF
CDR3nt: TGCGCCAGCAGCCAGCCGACAGGGACGGAAAAGACCCAGTACTTC

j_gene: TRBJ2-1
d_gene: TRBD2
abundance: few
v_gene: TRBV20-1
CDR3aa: CSAKGPSGVNEQFF
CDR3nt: TGCAGTGCCAAAGGCCCTAGCGGGGTAAATGAGCAGTTCTTC

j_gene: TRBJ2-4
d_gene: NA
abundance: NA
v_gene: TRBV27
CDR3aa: CATADSPKNIQYF
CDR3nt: TGTGCCACCGCCGACAGCCCCAAAAACATTCAGTACTTC

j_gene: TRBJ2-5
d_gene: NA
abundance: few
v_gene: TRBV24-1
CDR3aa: CATLRDMGQETQYF
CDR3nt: TGTGCCACGCTACGGGACATGGGCCAAGAGACCCAGTACTTC

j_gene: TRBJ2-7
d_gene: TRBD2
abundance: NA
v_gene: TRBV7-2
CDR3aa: CASSSLGSGSQYF
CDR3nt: TGTGCCAGCAGCTCCCTCGGGAGCGGGAGTCAGTACTTC

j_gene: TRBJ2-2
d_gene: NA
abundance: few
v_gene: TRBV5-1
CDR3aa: CASRGGVNTGELFF
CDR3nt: TGCGCCAGCAGGGGCGGGGTGAACACCGGGGAGCTGTTTTTT

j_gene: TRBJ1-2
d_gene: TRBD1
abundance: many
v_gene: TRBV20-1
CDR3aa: CSARRGGWGNYGYTF
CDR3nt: TGCAGTGCTAGGAGAGGGGGCTGGGGCAACTATGGCTACACCTTC

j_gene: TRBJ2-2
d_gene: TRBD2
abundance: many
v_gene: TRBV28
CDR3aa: CASRGGSNTGELFF
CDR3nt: TGTGCCAGCCGGGGCGGGAGTAACACCGGGGAGCTGTTTTTT

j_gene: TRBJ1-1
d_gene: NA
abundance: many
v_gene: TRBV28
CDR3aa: CASRTERGTEAFF
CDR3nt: TGTGCCAGCCGTACAGAGAGGGGCACTGAAGCTTTCTTT

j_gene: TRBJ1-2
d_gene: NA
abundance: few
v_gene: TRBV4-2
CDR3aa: CASSQSVADYGYTF
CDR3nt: TGTGCCAGCAGCCAAAGCGTCGCAGACTATGGCTACACCTTC

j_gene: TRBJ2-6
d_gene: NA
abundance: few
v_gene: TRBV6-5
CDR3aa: CASSYSKSPGANVLTF
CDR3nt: TGTGCCAGCAGTTACTCGAAGTCTCCTGGGGCCAACGTCCTGACTTTC

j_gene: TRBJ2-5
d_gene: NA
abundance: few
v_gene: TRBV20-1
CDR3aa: CSARDRGRETQYF
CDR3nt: TGCAGTGCTAGAGACAGGGGTCGGGAGACCCAGTACTTC

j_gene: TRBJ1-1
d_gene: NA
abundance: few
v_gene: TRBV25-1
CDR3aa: CASSEGGRSANTEAFF
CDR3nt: TGTGCCAGCAGTGAAGGGGGCCGTTCCGCTAACACTGAAGCTTTCTTT

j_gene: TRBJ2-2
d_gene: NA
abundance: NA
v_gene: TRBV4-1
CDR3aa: CASSQLAGAGELFF
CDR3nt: TGCGCCAGCAGCCAATTAGCAGGGGCCGGGGAGCTGTTTTTT

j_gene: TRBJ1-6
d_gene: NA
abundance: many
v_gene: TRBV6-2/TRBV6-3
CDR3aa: CASSSMLNSPLHF
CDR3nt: TGTGCCAGCAGTTCGATGCTTAATTCACCCCTCCACTTT

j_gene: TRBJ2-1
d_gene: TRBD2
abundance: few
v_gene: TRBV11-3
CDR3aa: CASSVGGSSSYNEQFF
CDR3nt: TGTGCCAGCAGCGTCGGCGGGAGCTCATCCTACAATGAGCAGTTCTTC

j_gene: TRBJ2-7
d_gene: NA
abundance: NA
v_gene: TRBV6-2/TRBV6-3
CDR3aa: CASSSPRLSYEQYF
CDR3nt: TGTGCCAGCAGTTCCCCAAGACTCTCCTACGAGCAGTACTTC

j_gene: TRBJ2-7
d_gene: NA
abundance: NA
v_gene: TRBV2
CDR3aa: CASSKQYEQYF
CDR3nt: TGTGCCAGCAGCAAGCAATACGAGCAGTACTTC

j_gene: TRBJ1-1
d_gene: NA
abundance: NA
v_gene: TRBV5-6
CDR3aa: CASSLAGGSTEAFF
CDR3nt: TGTGCCAGCAGCTTGGCGGGCGGGAGCACTGAAGCTTTCTTT

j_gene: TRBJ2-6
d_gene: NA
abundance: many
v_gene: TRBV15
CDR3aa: CATSTGLSPGANVLTF
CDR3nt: TGTGCCACCAGCACAGGACTCTCGCCTGGGGCCAACGTCCTGACTTTC

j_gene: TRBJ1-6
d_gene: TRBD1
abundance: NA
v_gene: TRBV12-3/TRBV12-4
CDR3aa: CASTLGLTGLSPLHF
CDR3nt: TGTGCCAGCACCCTGGGTCTGACAGGGCTCTCACCCCTCCACTTT

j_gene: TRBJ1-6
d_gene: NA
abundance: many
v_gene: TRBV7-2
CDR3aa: CASSLVPSLGGSASPLHF
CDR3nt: TGTGCCAGCAGCTTAGTACCCTCCCTAGGGGGATCTGCTTCACCCCTCCACTTT

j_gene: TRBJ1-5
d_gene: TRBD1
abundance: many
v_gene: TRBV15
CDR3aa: CATSRARQGRQPQHF
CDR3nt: TGTGCCACCAGCAGAGCACGACAGGGGAGGCAGCCCCAGCATTTT

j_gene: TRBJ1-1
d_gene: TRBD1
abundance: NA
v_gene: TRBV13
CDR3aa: CASSQPQGVNTEAFF
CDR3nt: TGTGCCAGCAGTCAACCACAGGGGGTGAACACTGAAGCTTTCTTT

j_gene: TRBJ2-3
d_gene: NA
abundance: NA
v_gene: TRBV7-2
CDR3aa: CASSPRTPYTDTQYF
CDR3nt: TGTGCCAGCAGCCCTCGGACACCCTACACAGATACGCAGTATTTT

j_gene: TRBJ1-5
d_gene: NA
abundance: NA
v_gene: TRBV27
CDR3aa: CASGMGAPGEPQHF
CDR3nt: TGTGCCAGCGGAATGGGAGCCCCAGGGGAGCCCCAGCATTTT

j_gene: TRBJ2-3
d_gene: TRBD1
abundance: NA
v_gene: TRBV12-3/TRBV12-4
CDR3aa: CASSFDRGGDTQYF
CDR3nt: TGTGCCAGCAGTTTCGACAGGGGGGGAGATACGCAGTATTTT

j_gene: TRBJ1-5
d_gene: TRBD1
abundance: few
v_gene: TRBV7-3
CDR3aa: CASSLTGTGAQPQHF
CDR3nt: TGTGCCAGCAGCTTAACCGGGACAGGGGCACAGCCCCAGCATTTT

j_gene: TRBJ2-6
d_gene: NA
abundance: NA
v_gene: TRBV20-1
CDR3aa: CSASKGDGANVLTF
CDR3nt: TGCAGTGCTAGTAAGGGGGACGGGGCCAACGTCCTGACTTTC

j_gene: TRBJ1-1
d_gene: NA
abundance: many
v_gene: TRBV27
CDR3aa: CASRSGTEAFF
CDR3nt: TGTGCCAGCAGGAGTGGGACTGAAGCTTTCTTT

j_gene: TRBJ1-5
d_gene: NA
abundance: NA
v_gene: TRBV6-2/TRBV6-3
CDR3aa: CASSFEQNSNQPQHF
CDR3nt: TGTGCCAGCAGTTTCGAACAGAATAGCAATCAGCCCCAGCATTTT

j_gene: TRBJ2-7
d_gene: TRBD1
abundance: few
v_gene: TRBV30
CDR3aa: CAWGGQGGLEYF
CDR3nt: TGTGCCTGGGGGGGACAGGGGGGCCTGGAGTACTTC

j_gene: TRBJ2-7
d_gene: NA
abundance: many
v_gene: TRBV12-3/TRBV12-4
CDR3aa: CASSGGASDTYEQYF
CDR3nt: TGTGCCAGCAGTGGCGGGGCTAGCGATACCTACGAGCAGTACTTC

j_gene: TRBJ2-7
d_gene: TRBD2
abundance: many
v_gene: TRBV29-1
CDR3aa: CSVEGVGGRNYEQYF
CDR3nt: TGCAGCGTTGAAGGGGTCGGCGGGAGGAACTACGAGCAGTACTTC

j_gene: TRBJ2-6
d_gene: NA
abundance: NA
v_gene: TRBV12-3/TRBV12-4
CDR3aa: CAGSPREGAWGANVLTF
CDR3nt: TGTGCCGGCAGTCCCAGGGAGGGGGCGTGGGGGGCCAACGTCCTGACTTTC

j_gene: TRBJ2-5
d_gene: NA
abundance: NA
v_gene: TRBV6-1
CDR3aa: CASSRPGLGETQYF
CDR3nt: TGTGCCAGCAGCCGCCCCGGCCTTGGGGAGACCCAGTACTTC

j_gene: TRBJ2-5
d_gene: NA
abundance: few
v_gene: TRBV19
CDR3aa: CASSKGSEETQYF
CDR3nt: TGTGCCAGTAGTAAGGGGTCGGAGGAGACCCAGTACTTC

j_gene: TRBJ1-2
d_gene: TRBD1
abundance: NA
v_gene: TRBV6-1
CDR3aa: CASGPRTTTGVYGYTF
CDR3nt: TGTGCCAGCGGCCCAAGAACAACGACAGGGGTTTATGGCTACACCTTC

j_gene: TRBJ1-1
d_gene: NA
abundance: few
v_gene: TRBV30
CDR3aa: CAWSLTGGASEAFF
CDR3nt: TGTGCCTGGTCCTTGACGGGGGGCGCCTCTGAAGCTTTCTTT

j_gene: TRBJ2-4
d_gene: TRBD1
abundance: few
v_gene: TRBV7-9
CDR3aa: CASSPRTGGADIQYF
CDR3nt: TGCGCCAGCAGCCCCCGGACAGGGGGGGCGGACATTCAGTACTTC

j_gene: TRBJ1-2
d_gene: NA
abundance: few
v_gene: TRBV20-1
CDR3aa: CSLRERGLVYGYTF
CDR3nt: TGCAGTCTGCGGGAGAGGGGTCTCGTTTATGGCTACACCTTC

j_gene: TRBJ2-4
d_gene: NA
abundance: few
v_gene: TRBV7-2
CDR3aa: CASSLYGSKNIQYF
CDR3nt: TGTGCCAGCAGCTTATACGGTTCCAAAAACATTCAGTACTTC

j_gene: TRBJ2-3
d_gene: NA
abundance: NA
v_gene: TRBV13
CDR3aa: CASSLLVRESTDTQYF
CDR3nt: TGTGCCAGCAGCCTCCTCGTTCGAGAGTCTACAGATACGCAGTATTTT

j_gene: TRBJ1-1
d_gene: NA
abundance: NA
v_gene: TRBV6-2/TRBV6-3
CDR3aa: CASSFRAEAFF
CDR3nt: TGTGCCAGCAGTTTCAGGGCTGAAGCTTTCTTT

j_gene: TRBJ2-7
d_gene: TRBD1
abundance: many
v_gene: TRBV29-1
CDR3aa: CSVWKGASYEQYF
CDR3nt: TGCAGCGTCTGGAAGGGGGCCTCCTACGAGCAGTACTTC

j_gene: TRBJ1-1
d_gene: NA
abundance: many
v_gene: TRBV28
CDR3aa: CASSSTYRARYGPEAFF
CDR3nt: TGTGCCAGCAGTTCGACCTACAGGGCAAGGTACGGGCCGGAAGCTTTCTTT

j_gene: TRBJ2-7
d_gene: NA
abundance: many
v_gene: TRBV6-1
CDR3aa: CASSQTITGTSYEQYF
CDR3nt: TGTGCCAGCAGTCAAACAATAACCGGGACGTCCTACGAGCAGTACTTC

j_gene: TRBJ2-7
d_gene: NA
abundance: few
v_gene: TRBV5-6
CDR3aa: CASSPAPFYEQYF
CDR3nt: TGTGCCAGCAGCCCAGCGCCATTCTACGAGCAGTACTTC

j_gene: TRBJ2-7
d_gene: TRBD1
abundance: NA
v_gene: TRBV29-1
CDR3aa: CSGGTGGSEQYF
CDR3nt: TGCAGCGGAGGGACAGGAGGTTCCGAGCAGTACTTC

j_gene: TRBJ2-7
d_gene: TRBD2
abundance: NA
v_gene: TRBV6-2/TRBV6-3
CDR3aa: CASRIGLAGVLEQYF
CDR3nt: TGTGCCAGCAGAATAGGACTAGCGGGAGTACTCGAGCAGTACTTC

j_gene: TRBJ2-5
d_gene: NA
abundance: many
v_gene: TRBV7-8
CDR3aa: CASSSRARQETQYF
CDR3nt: TGTGCCAGCAGCTCCAGGGCTAGACAAGAGACCCAGTACTTC

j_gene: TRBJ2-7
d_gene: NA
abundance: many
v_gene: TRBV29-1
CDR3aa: CSVRTDNYEQYF
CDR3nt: TGCAGCGTTCGGACGGATAACTACGAGCAGTACTTC

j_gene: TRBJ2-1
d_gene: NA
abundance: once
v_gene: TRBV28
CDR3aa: CASSSGAPGYNEQFF
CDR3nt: TGTGCCAGCAGCTCCGGGGCTCCTGGGTACAATGAGCAGTTCTTC

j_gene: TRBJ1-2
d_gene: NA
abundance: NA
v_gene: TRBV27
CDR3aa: CASSPLPTGPGGYTF
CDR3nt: TGTGCCAGCAGTCCCTTACCGACAGGTCCTGGGGGCTACACCTTC

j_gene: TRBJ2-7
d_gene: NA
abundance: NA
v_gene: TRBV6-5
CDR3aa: CASTKDSHEQYF
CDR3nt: TGTGCCAGCACAAAGGACAGCCACGAGCAGTACTTC

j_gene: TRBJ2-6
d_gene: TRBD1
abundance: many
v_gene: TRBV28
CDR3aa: CASRPGQGAIGANVLTF
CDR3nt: TGTGCCAGCAGGCCGGGACAGGGGGCTATTGGGGCCAACGTCCTGACTTTC